Shown below are 3 T cell receptor beta chains from a single sample sequenced in a study of regulatory T cells in long-lasting Graves disease. CDR3 regions were amplified by Arm-PCR using iRepertoire HTBI primers to build TCR beta libraries. TCRdb re-analysed the multiplex PCR reads in MiXCR, keeping a single row per CDR3 protein. The sample consists of a few hundred thousand distinct CDR3 sequences, around 21% of them appearing once. Noted time point: newly diagnosed GD, antithyroid drugs for less than 3 months. Isolated PBMC RNA provided the starting material for the TCR library. The input for sequencing was peripheral blood mononuclear cells (PBMCs), taken at new diagnosis, from a patient treated with antithyroid drugs. Receptors were obtained from a female donor with Graves disease.

This clonotype occurred many times. V and J are TRBV4-3 and TRBJ1-1; the D gene is possibly TRBD1 (5 bases). Per the germline V gene, CDR1 is LGHNA and CDR2 is YSLEER. Trimming took off 5 bases at V and 1 base at J, with 11 bases between the two ends. The CDR3 has 14 amino acids. The CDR3 sequence: CASSKTGTNTEAFF. The DNA of the CDR3 is TGCGCCAGCAGCAAGACCGGGACGAACACTGAAGCTTTCTTT.

This clonotype appeared many times. V gene TRBV7-3 combines with J gene TRBJ2-2, with D possibly TRBD1 on 5 matching bases. This CDR3 spans 15 amino acids. The germline V and J ends were trimmed by 3 bases and 4 bases, with 12 bases remaining between them. The V gene's germline CDR1 is SGHTA and CDR2 FQGTGA. This CDR3 reads CASSFKGSGTGELFF. Written as DNA, the CDR3 is TGTGCCAGCAGCTTCAAGGGGTCGGGCACCGGGGAGCTGTTTTTT.

This clonotype was counted only a few times. This sequence joins TRBV2 and TRBJ1-2, with 7 bases that match TRBD1. The junction had 12 bases not matched to a gene; V was cut back by 3 bases and J by 8 bases. The germline V gene encodes CDR1 SNHLY and CDR2 FYNNEI. The CDR3 is 15 amino acids. CDR3 sequence reads: CASSDLAGGFGGYTF. CDR3 DNA: TGTGCCAGCAGTGACTTGGCAGGGGGTTTTGGCGGCTACACCTTC.